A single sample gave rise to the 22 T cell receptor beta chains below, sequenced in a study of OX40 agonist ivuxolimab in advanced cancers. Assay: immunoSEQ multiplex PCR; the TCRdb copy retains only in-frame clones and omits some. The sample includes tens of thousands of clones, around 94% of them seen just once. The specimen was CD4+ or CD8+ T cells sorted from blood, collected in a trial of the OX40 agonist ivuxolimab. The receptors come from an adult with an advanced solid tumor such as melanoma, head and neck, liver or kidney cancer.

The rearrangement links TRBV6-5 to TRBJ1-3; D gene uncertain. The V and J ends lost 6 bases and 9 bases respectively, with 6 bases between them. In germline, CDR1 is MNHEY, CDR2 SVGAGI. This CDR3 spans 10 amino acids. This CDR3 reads CASSPSTIYF. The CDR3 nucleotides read TGTGCCAGCAGCCCCTCCACCATATATTTT.

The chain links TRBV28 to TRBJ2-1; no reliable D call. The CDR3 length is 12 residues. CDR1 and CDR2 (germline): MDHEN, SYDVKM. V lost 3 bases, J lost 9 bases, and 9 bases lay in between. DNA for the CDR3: TGTGCCAGCAGTTTGGGGTGGGCTGAGCAGTTCTTC. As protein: CASSLGWAEQFF.

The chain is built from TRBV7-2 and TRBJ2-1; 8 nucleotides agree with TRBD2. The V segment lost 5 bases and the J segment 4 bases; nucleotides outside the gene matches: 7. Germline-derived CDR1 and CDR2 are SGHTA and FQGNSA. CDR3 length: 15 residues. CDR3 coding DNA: TGTGCCAGCAGCACACGGGGGGGCGGGTACAATGAGCAGTTCTTC. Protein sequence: CASSTRGGGYNEQFF.

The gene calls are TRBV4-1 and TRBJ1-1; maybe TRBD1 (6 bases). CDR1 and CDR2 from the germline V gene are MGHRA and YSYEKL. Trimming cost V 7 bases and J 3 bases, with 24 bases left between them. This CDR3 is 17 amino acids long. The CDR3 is CASTPLGGHGLDTEAFF. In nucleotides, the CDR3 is TGCGCCAGCACCCCGTTGGGGGGCCACGGTCTTGACACTGAAGCTTTCTTT.

The CDR3 DNA reads as TGTGCCAGCAGCTTGGGAGCTTGGAAGGACACCATATATTTT. Protein sequence: CASSLGAWKDTIYF. The V call is TRBV5-5, the J call TRBJ1-3, with unresolved D. V was pared by 0 bases and J by 8 bases, with 12 bases between. Germline values: CDR1 SGHKS, CDR2 YYEKEE (reference sequence). This CDR3 is built from 14 residues.

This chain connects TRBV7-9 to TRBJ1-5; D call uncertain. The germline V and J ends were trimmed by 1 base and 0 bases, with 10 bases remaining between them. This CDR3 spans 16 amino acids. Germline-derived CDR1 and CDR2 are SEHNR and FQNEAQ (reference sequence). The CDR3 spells CASSLDVPYSNQPQHF. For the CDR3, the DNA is TGTGCCAGCAGCTTAGATGTGCCTTATAGCAATCAGCCCCAGCATTTT.

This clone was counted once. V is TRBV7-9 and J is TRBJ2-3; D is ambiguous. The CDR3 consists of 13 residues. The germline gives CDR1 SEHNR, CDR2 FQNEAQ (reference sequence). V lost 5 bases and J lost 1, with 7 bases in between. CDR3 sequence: CASSADGTDTQYF. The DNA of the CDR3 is TGTGCCAGCAGCGCCGACGGCACAGATACGCAGTATTTT.

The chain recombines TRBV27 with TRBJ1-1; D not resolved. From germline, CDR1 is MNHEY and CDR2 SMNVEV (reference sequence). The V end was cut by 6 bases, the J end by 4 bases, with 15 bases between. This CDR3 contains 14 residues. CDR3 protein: CASSIWRDGTEAFF. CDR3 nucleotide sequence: TGTGCCAGCAGCATTTGGCGGGATGGCACTGAAGCTTTCTTT.

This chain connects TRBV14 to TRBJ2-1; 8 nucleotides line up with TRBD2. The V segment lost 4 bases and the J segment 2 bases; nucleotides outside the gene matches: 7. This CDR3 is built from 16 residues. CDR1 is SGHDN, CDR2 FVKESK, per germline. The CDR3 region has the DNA TGTGCCAGCAGCCTTTTAGCGGGGTTCCCCTACAATGAGCAGTTCTTC. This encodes CASSLLAGFPYNEQFF.

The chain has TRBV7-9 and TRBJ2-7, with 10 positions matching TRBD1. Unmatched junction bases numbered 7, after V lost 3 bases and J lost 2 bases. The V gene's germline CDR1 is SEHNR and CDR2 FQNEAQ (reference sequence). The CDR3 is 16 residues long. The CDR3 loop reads CASSFSDRGRTYEQYF. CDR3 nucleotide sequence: TGTGCCAGCAGCTTTTCCGACAGGGGGCGGACCTACGAGCAGTACTTC.

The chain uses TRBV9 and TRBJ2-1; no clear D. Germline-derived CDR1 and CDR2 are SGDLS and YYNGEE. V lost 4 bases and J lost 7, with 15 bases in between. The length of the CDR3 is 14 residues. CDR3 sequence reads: CASSPSPRKNEQFF. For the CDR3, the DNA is TGTGCCAGCAGCCCCAGCCCCCGAAAAAATGAGCAGTTCTTC.

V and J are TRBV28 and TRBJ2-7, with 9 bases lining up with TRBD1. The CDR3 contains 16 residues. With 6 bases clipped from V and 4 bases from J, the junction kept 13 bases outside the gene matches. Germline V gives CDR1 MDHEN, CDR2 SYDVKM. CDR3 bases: TGTGCCAGCAGGCCCGCCCGTTTACAGGGGGCATACGAGCAGTACTTC. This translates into CASRPARLQGAYEQYF. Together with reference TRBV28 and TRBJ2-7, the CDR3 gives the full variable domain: DVKVTQSSRYLVKRTGEKVFLECVQDMDHENMFWYRQDPGLGLRLIYFSYDVKMKEKGDIPEGYSVSREKKERFSLILESASTNQTSMYLCASRPARLQGAYEQYFGPGTRLTVT.

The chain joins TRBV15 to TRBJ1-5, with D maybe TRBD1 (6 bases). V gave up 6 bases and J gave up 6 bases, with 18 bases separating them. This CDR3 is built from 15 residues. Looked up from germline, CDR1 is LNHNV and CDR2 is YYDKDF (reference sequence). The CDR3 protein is CATSRVAGGGQPQHF. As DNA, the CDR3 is TGTGCCACCAGTCGTGTAGCCGGGGGCGGTCAGCCCCAGCATTTT.

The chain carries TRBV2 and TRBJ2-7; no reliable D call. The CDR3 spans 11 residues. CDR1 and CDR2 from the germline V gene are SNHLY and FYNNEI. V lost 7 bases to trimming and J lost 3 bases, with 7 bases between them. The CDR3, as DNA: TGTGCCAGCATGGGGTACTACGAGCAGTACTTC. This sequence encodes CASMGYYEQYF.

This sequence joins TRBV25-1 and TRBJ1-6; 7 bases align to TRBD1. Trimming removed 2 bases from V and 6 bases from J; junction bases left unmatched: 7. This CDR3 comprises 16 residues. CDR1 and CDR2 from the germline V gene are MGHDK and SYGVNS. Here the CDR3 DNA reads TGTGCCAGCAGTGAAAGGCGGAGACAGGGTAATTCACCCCTCCACTTT. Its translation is CASSERRRQGNSPLHF.

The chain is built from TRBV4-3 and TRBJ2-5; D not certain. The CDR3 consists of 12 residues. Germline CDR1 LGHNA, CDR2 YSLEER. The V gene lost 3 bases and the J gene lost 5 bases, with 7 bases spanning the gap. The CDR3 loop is CASSQLGETQYF. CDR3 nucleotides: TGCGCCAGCAGCCAGCTCGGGGAGACCCAGTACTTC.

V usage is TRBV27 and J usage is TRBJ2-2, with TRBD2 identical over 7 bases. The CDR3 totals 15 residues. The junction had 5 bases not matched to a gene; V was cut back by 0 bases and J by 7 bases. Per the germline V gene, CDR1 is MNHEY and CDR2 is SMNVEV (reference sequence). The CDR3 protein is CASSLSTSRGGELFF. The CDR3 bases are TGTGCCAGCAGTTTATCGACTAGCCGGGGCGGGGAGCTGTTTTTT.

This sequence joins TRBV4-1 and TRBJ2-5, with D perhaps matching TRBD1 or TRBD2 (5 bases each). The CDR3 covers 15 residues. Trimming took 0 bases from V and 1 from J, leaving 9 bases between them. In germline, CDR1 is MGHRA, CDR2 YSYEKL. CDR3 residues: CASSQERDGQETQYF. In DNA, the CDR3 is TGCGCCAGCAGCCAAGAACGGGACGGCCAAGAGACCCAGTACTTC.

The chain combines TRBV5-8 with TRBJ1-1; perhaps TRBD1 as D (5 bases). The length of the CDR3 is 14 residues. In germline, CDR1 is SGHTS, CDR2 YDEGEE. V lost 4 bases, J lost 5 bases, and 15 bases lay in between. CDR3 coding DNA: TGTGCCAGCAGCGAACAGGCCCACTGGACTGAAGCTTTCTTT. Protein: CASSEQAHWTEAFF.

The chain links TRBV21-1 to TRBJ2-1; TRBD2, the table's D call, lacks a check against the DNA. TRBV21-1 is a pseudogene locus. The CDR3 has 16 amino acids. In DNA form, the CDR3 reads TGTGCCAGCAGCAAAGCGGGACTAGCGGGCCAAAATGAGCAGTTCTTC. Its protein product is CASSKAGLAGQNEQFF.

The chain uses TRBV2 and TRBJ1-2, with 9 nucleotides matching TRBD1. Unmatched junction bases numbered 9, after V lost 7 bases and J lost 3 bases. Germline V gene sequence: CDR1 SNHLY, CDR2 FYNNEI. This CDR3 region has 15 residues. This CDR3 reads CASNGGDRAHYGYTF. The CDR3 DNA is TGTGCCAGCAATGGAGGGGACAGGGCGCACTATGGCTACACCTTC.

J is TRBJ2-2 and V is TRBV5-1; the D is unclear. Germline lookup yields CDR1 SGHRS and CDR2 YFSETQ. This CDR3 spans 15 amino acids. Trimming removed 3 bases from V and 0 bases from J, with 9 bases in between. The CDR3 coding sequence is TGCGCCAGCAGCTACTCCCCAGCGAACACCGGGGAGCTGTTTTTT. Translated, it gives CASSYSPANTGELFF.